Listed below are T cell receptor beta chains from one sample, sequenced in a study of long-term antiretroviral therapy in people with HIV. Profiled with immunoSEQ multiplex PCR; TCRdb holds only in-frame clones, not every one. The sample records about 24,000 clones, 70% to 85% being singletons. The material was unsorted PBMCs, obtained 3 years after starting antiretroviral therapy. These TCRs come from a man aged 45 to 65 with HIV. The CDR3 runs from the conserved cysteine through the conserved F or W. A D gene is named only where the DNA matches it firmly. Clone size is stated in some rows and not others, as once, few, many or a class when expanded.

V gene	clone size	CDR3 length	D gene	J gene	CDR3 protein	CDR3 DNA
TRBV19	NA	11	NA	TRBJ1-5	CAIGPHRPQHF	TGTGCCATCGGGCCCCACAGGCCCCAGCATTTT
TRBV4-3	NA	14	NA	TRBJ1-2	CASSHLKGNYGYTF	TGCGCCAGCAGCCACCTCAAGGGGAACTATGGCTACACCTTC
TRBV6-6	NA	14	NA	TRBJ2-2	CASSYSTNTGELFF	TGTGCCAGCAGTTACTCGACGAACACCGGGGAGCTGTTTTTT
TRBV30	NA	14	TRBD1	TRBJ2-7	CAWSGAGTGTEQYF	TGTGCCTGGAGTGGAGCCGGGACAGGGACCGAGCAGTACTTC
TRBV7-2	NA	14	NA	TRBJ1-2	CASSLVGVGYGYTF	TGTGCCAGCAGCTTAGTGGGGGTTGGCTATGGCTACACCTTC
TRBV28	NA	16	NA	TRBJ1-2	CASSFLLGAGFYGYTF	TGTGCCAGCAGTTTTCTTCTGGGGGCTGGGTTCTATGGCTACACCTTC
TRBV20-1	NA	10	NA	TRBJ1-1	CSARKTEAFF	TGCAGTGCTAGAAAGACTGAAGCTTTCTTT
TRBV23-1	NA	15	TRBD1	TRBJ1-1	CASTPRTGVSTEAFF	TGCGCCAGCACACCCCGGACAGGTGTATCGACTGAAGCTTTCTTT
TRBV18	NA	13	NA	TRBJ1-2	CASSPEVDYGYTF	TGTGCCAGCTCACCAGAGGTTGACTATGGCTACACCTTC
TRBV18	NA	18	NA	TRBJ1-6	CASSPLDVRSSYNSPLHF	TGTGCCAGCTCACCTTTGGACGTCCGGAGCTCCTATAATTCACCCCTCCACTTT
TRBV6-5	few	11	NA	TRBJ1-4	CASSSQGKLFF	TGTGCCAGCAGTTCCCAGGGGAAACTGTTTTTT
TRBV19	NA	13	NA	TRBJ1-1	CASTITKNTEAFF	TGTGCCAGTACGATCACTAAGAACACTGAAGCTTTCTTT
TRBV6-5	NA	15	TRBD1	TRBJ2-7	CASSYRGQGFYEQYF	TGTGCCAGCAGTTATAGGGGACAGGGGTTCTACGAGCAGTACTTC